The 20 T cell receptor beta chains in this list originate from one sample, sequenced in a study of T cells in localized non-small cell lung cancer. Assay: immunoSEQ multiplex PCR; the TCRdb copy retains only in-frame clones and omits some. There are 12,000 or so clones in the sample; roughly 84% occur only once, and 7.5% to 10% lies in the top ten. The starting material was peripheral blood, obtained before any cancer treatment. These receptors were taken from a male donor at least 60 years old with stage III lung adenocarcinoma.

In this sample, this clone turned up a few times. In nucleotides, the CDR3 is TGTGCCTATGGGGACAGGGCGAACACCGGGGAGCTGTTTTTT. This translates into CAYGDRANTGELFF. The rearrangement links TRBV7-9 to TRBJ2-2, with 9 positions matching TRBD1. This CDR3 is built from 14 residues. Germline assignment: CDR1 SEHNR and CDR2 FQNEAQ (reference sequence). The ends lost 11 bases at V and 0 bases at J; junction bases unmatched: 4. The full variable domain, completed using reference TRBV7-9 and TRBJ2-2, is DTGVSQNPRHKITKRGQNVTFRCDPISEHNRLYWYRQTLGQGPEFLTYFQNEAQLEKSRLLSDRFSAERPKGSFSTLEIQRTEQGDSAMYLCAYGDRANTGELFFGEGSRLTVL.

CDR3 region: CASSPEGGRFQPQHF. Here the CDR3 DNA reads TGTGCCAGCAGTCCCGAGGGGGGGCGATTTCAGCCCCAGCATTTT. This rearrangement joins TRBV6-5 to TRBJ1-5, with a weak D call TRBD1 (6 bases). The V and J ends lost 5 bases and 6 bases respectively, with 17 bases between them. Germline CDR1 MNHEY, CDR2 SVGAGI. The CDR3 is made up of 15 amino acids.

The CDR3 nucleotides are TGTGCCAGCAGTGAAATCCGCACGCGGGAGCCCCAGCATTTT. It translates to CASSEIRTREPQHF. The chain couples TRBV2 to TRBJ1-5; D is uncertain. The ends were cut back, 2 bases at V and 8 bases at J, with 13 bases in the middle. The CDR3 sequence is 14 residues long. Germline V gene lookup returns CDR1 SNHLY and CDR2 FYNNEI.

V usage is TRBV28 and J usage is TRBJ2-1; possibly TRBD2 for D (5 bases). Looked up from germline, CDR1 is MDHEN and CDR2 is SYDVKM. V shed 6 bases and J shed 10 bases, with 28 bases lying between them. This CDR3 has 17 residues. The CDR3 bases are TGTGCCAGCAGCGCCGGACTTTCTGGCGGTGCCGTCGAGGAGCAGTTCTTC. Translated, it gives CASSAGLSGGAVEEQFF.

The genes are TRBV7-2 and TRBJ2-7, with TRBD1 identical over 12 bases. V shed 5 bases and J 7 bases; nucleotides not matched to a gene: 15. The CDR3 has 17 residues. Germline loops: CDR1 SGHTA, CDR2 FQGNSA. The CDR3 DNA reads as TGTGCCAGCAGCCCCGGCCGAGCGGGACAGGGGGCGAGGGAGCAGTACTTC. It translates to CASSPGRAGQGAREQYF. The full variable domain, in which reference TRBV7-2 and TRBJ2-7 provide the parts outside the CDR3, is GAGVSQSPSNKVTEKGKDVELRCDPISGHTALYWYRQSLGQGLEFLIYFQGNSAPDKSGLPSDRFSAERTGGSVSTLTIQRTQQEDSAVYLCASSPGRAGQGAREQYFGPGTRLTVT.

In DNA, the CDR3 is TGTGCCAGCAGTGAAGTAGCGGGGGGTTACAATGAGCAGTTCTTC. This codes for CASSEVAGGYNEQFF. The chain employs TRBV2 and TRBJ2-1; 10 bases line up with TRBD2. Losses at the gene ends were 1 base for V and 4 bases for J; bases not matched to a gene: 1. The CDR3 length is 15 residues. Germline-derived CDR1 and CDR2 are SNHLY and FYNNEI.

This sequence joins TRBV19 and TRBJ1-1; unclear D gene. The ends were cut back, 6 bases at V and 8 bases at J, with 10 bases in the middle. There are 11 residues in the CDR3. CDR1 is LNHDA and CDR2 is SQIVND in the germline V gene (reference sequence). This CDR3 is CASRGNGEAFF. CDR3 sequence (DNA): TGTGCCAGTAGGGGGAATGGGGAAGCTTTCTTT.

The CDR3 region is CASSPSAGKQYF. CDR3 nucleotides: TGTGCCAGCAGCCCCTCCGCGGGGAAGCAGTACTTC. This chain uses TRBV7-2 with TRBJ2-7; D possibly corresponds to TRBD2 (6 bases). Per germline, CDR1 SGHTA and CDR2 FQGNSA. V lost 5 bases to trimming and J lost 8 bases, with 13 bases between them. The CDR3 is made up of 12 amino acids.

This clone was picked up a small number of times. The rearrangement uses TRBV28 and TRBJ1-5; possibly TRBD1 for D (5 bases). This CDR3 is 16 amino acids long. The germline V and J ends were trimmed by 7 bases and 1 base, with 17 bases remaining between them. CDR1 is MDHEN and CDR2 is SYDVKM in the germline V gene. The CDR3 DNA follows: TGTGCCAGCACCCGAAGTAGGGGATGGAGCAATCAGCCCCAGCATTTT. Residues: CASTRSRGWSNQPQHF.

The chain combines TRBV6-6 with TRBJ2-3, with 7 bases aligning to TRBD1. After removal of 9 bases from V and 6 bases from J, the junction contained 15 bases not matched to a gene. CDR3 length equals 15 residues. Germline CDR1 is MNHNY and CDR2 is SVGAGI (reference sequence). This CDR3 is CASSGRGLLRDTQYF. DNA for the CDR3: TGTGCCAGTTCGGGTAGGGGGCTTTTGCGGGATACGCAGTATTTT.

The DNA of the CDR3 is TGTGCCAGCAGCGTAGTAGGGGGAGGAGAGCAGTACTTC. Its translation is CASSVVGGGEQYF. The J gene is TRBJ2-7, the V gene TRBV9; D tentatively fits TRBD1 or TRBD2 (6 bases each). The V end lost 0 bases, the J end lost 7 bases, and 11 bases lay between the germline ends. CDR1 and CDR2 from the germline V gene are SGDLS and YYNGEE. The CDR3 has 13 amino acids. Full variable domain (missing parts from reference TRBV9 and TRBJ2-7): DSGVTQTPKHLITATGQRVTLRCSPRSGDLSVYWYQQSLDQGLQFLIQYYNGEERAKGNILERFSAQQFPDLHSELNLSSLELGDSALYFCASSVVGGGEQYFGPGTRLTVT.

This chain uses TRBV29-1 with TRBJ2-5; unclear D gene. Between the trimmed V and J ends, which lost 4 bases and 4 bases, there was a span of 7 bases. This CDR3 has 11 amino acids. Per germline, CDR1 SQVTM and CDR2 ANQGSEA. The DNA of the CDR3 is TGCAGCGTTGGGGCCCGAGAGACCCAGTACTTC. It encodes CSVGARETQYF. Variable domain in full (rest from reference TRBV29-1 and TRBJ2-5): SAVISQKPSRDICQRGTSLTIQCQVDSQVTMMFWYRQQPGQSLTLIATANQGSEATYESGFVIDKFPISRPNLTFSTLTVSNMSPEDSSIYLCSVGARETQYFGPGTRLLVL.

The rearrangement links TRBV27 to TRBJ2-5; TRBD2 matches at 7 bases. The CDR3 totals 14 residues. Germline V lookup: CDR1 MNHEY, CDR2 SMNVEV (reference sequence). With V trimmed by 3 bases and J by 7 bases, 8 bases remained unmatched. The CDR3 DNA follows: TGTGCCAGCAGTTTGGCCGGTGGGAGGGGGACCCAGTACTTC. It translates to CASSLAGGRGTQYF.

This rearrangement joins TRBV19 to TRBJ1-1, with a tentative D call TRBD1 (5 bases). Germline loops: CDR1 LNHDA, CDR2 SQIVND (reference sequence). The CDR3 contains 13 residues. Trimming took 0 bases from V and 5 from J, leaving 7 bases between them. The CDR3 DNA follows: TGTGCCAGTAGTATAGAATGGGGGACTGAAGCTTTCTTT. It is translated as CASSIEWGTEAFF.

V usage is TRBV6-5 and J usage is TRBJ1-5, with a possible D match to TRBD1 (6 bases). V dropped 0 bases and J dropped 6 bases, with 12 bases sitting between them. Germline V gene data show CDR1 as MNHEY and CDR2 as SVGAGI. The CDR3 loop spans 15 amino acids. CDR3 protein: CASSYSGLGGQPQHF. CDR3 DNA: TGTGCCAGCAGTTACTCAGGGTTAGGGGGTCAGCCCCAGCATTTT.

V is TRBV27 and J is TRBJ2-7, with a weak D call TRBD1 (6 bases). CDR3 length: 13 residues. Per germline, CDR1 MNHEY and CDR2 SMNVEV (reference sequence). The ends were cut back, 6 bases at V and 3 bases at J, with 12 bases in the middle. CDR3 sequence reads: CASSPGQFYEQYF. CDR3 nucleotides: TGTGCCAGCAGCCCGGGACAATTCTACGAGCAGTACTTC.

Here the CDR3 reads CASSTTRTGGYTF. DNA for the CDR3: TGTGCCAGCAGCACGACTAGGACAGGGGGGTACACCTTC. The rearrangement joins TRBV6-1 to TRBJ1-2, with TRBD1 matching over 10 bases. Germline-derived CDR1 and CDR2 are MNHNS and SASEGT. V lost 6 bases and J lost 11; bases outside the gene matches: 9. The CDR3 consists of 13 residues.

V gene TRBV11-2 combines with J gene TRBJ1-1, with a tentative D call TRBD1 (6 bases). CDR1 is SGHAT, CDR2 FQNNGV, per germline. The CDR3 has 13 residues. The germline V and J ends were trimmed by 5 bases and 0 bases, with 7 bases remaining between them. The DNA of the CDR3 is TGTGCCAGCAGCGACAGGATGAACACTGAAGCTTTCTTT. Protein sequence: CASSDRMNTEAFF.

This chain joins TRBV5-1 and TRBJ1-1; D not certain. The germline gives CDR1 SGHRS, CDR2 YFSETQ. The ends were cut back, 3 bases at V and 1 base at J, with 10 bases in the middle. This CDR3 is built from 14 residues. This CDR3 is CASSSSWQNTEAFF. CDR3 nucleotides: TGCGCCAGCAGCTCCTCCTGGCAGAACACTGAAGCTTTCTTT.

This sequence joins TRBV10-3 and TRBJ1-4; D gene unclear. Germline V gives CDR1 ENHRY, CDR2 SYGVKD. The V end lost 8 bases, the J end lost 8 bases, and 9 bases lay between the germline ends. The CDR3 length is 11 residues. The CDR3 DNA reads as TGTGCCATCCTTGGGAGCGAAAAACTGTTTTTT. Encoded protein: CAILGSEKLFF.